These 20 T cell receptor beta chains were sequenced from one sample in a study of cytomegalovirus exposure and HLA in healthy donors. 13 Jbeta primers and 60 Vbeta primers were used for the PCR. Sequenced by immunoSEQ multiplex PCR; TCRdb stores in-frame clones only, minus some. The sample carries more than 95,000 clones, 60% to 85% recorded once. Material for sequencing was PBMCs. Receptor source: a woman aged 18-35 years in good health and CMV-seronegative.

The CDR3 spells CASSEARGQGRNEQFF. The CDR3 coding sequence is TGTGCCAGCAGTGAAGCTCGGGGACAGGGGCGGAATGAGCAGTTCTTC. The chain is built from TRBV6-1 and TRBJ2-1, with TRBD1 matching 10 bases. Germline CDR1 and CDR2: MNHNS and SASEGT. The CDR3 is 16 residues long. The V segment lost 0 bases and the J segment 7 bases; nucleotides outside the gene matches: 6.

In DNA form, the CDR3 reads TGTGCCAGCAGCTTATACCCTAGCGGGGGGGCGGTATCCTCCTACAATGAGCAGTTCTTC. Its translation: CASSLYPSGGAVSSYNEQFF. The J gene is TRBJ2-1, the V gene TRBV7-3; TRBD2 matches 12 bases. This CDR3 comprises 20 residues. Per germline, CDR1 SGHTA and CDR2 FQGTGA. Trimming cost V 2 bases and J 0 bases; bases outside gene matches: 11.

The J gene is TRBJ2-7, the V gene TRBV2; TRBD2 aligns across 8 bases. The CDR3 is 13 amino acids. V lost 7 bases, J lost 0 bases, and 2 bases stayed unmatched. The V gene's germline CDR1 is SNHLY and CDR2 FYNNEI. The CDR3 spells CASTRGGSYEQYF. The CDR3 coding sequence is TGTGCCAGCACCCGGGGGGGCTCCTACGAGCAGTACTTC.

This clone has just a few counts. The chain recombines TRBV27 with TRBJ2-3; unclear D gene. The V gene's germline CDR1 is MNHEY and CDR2 SMNVEV (reference sequence). This CDR3 contains 17 residues. Trimming took off 0 bases at V and 0 bases at J, with 13 bases between the two ends. The CDR3 nucleotides are TGTGCCAGCAGTTTATCGAGACTGGCAGCTAGCACAGATACGCAGTATTTT. Its translation is CASSLSRLAASTDTQYF.

The chain uses TRBV19 and TRBJ1-1; TRBD1 aligns across 8 bases. The length of the CDR3 is 13 residues. V lost 8 bases, J lost 7 bases, and 9 bases stayed unmatched. Per the germline V gene, CDR1 is LNHDA and CDR2 is SQIVND (reference sequence). The CDR3 here is CASQPQGDSEAFF. The CDR3 nucleotides read TGTGCCAGTCAACCACAGGGGGACAGTGAAGCTTTCTTT.

The V call is TRBV2, the J call TRBJ1-1; D is possibly TRBD1 (6 bases). Per germline, CDR1 SNHLY and CDR2 FYNNEI. The CDR3 is 13 amino acids. The V end was cut by 8 bases, the J end by 2 bases, with 12 bases between. For the CDR3, the DNA is TGTGCCAGCGCAGAACAGGGTAACACTGAAGCTTTCTTT. Translated, it gives CASAEQGNTEAFF.

V usage is TRBV5-1 and J usage is TRBJ1-1, with D perhaps matching TRBD1 (5 bases). V was shortened by 4 bases and J by 10 bases, with 23 bases between the two germline ends. The germline V gene has CDR1 SGHRS and CDR2 YFSETQ. The CDR3 totals 15 residues. The CDR3 region is CASSSPGDRDPRAFF. The CDR3 bases are TGCGCCAGCAGCAGCCCGGGGGACCGGGACCCAAGAGCTTTCTTT.

The gene calls are TRBV5-1 and TRBJ2-5; 10 nucleotides align to TRBD2. Germline trimming cut 0 bases from V and 4 bases from J; bases unmatched to any gene: 6. This CDR3 contains 16 residues. Germline V gene lookup returns CDR1 SGHRS and CDR2 YFSETQ. As DNA, the CDR3 is TGCGCCAGCAGCTTGGAGCCTAGCGGGGGTGGAGAGACCCAGTACTTC. Translating it yields CASSLEPSGGGETQYF.

The V gene is TRBV18, the J gene TRBJ2-7; 13 bases align to TRBD2. The CDR3 has 15 amino acids. The V and J ends lost 6 bases and 4 bases, in that order; junction bases with no gene match: 6. Germline CDR1 and CDR2: KGHSH and LQKENI. The CDR3 reads CASSVTSGGAYEQYF. CDR3 nucleotides: TGTGCCAGCTCCGTTACTAGCGGGGGGGCTTACGAGCAGTACTTC.

This clone showed up just a few times. This chain joins TRBV9 and TRBJ1-1; D is unclear. Between the trimmed V and J ends, which lost 0 bases and 5 bases, there was a span of 14 bases. This CDR3 has 15 residues. In germline, CDR1 is SGDLS, CDR2 YYNGEE. CDR3 sequence reads: CASSVGPGLGTEAFF. The CDR3 DNA is TGTGCCAGCAGCGTAGGTCCGGGATTAGGTACTGAAGCTTTCTTT.

The chain couples TRBV19 to TRBJ1-5; 8 bases agree with TRBD1. The CDR3 contains 14 residues. The V segment lost 5 bases and the J segment 9 bases; nucleotides outside the gene matches: 9. CDR1 is LNHDA, CDR2 SQIVND, per germline (reference sequence). CDR3 DNA: TGTGCCAGTAGTGGAAGGGACAGGACGCGGCCCCAGCATTTT. Protein: CASSGRDRTRPQHF.

The chain has TRBV5-1 and TRBJ1-6, with D perhaps matching TRBD1 (5 bases). CDR1 is SGHRS and CDR2 is YFSETQ in the germline V gene. V lost 0 bases, J lost 3 bases, and 16 bases lay in between. CDR3 size: 18 residues. As DNA, the CDR3 is TGCGCCAGCAGCTTGGGACAGCAGACTGGTTACTATAATTCACCCCTCCACTTT. Translating it yields CASSLGQQTGYYNSPLHF.

The rearrangement links TRBV18 to TRBJ1-1; maybe TRBD1 (5 bases). V was cut by 1 base and J by 1 base, with 10 bases left in between. Germline loops: CDR1 KGHSH, CDR2 LQKENI. There are 15 residues in the CDR3. The CDR3 DNA follows: TGTGCCAGCTCACCACGGTTCCAGGGGAACACTGAAGCTTTCTTT. Encoded protein: CASSPRFQGNTEAFF.

This clone was recorded a few times. The gene calls are TRBV28 and TRBJ2-2; TRBD1 matches at 9 bases. This CDR3 comprises 16 residues. The J segment lost 4 bases and the V segment lost 3 bases, leaving 6 bases of the junction unmatched. From germline, CDR1 is MDHEN and CDR2 SYDVKM. The CDR3: CASSFRDRVITGELFF. The CDR3 nucleotides read TGTGCCAGCAGTTTCCGGGACAGGGTGATCACCGGGGAGCTGTTTTTT.

The chain is built from TRBV2 and TRBJ1-5; possible D gene TRBD1, 6 bases. This CDR3 comprises 15 residues. Germline V lookup: CDR1 SNHLY, CDR2 FYNNEI. Trimming removed 5 bases at V and 0 bases at J, with 11 bases between. CDR3 sequence reads: CASSTGSYSNQPQHF. The CDR3 DNA sequence: TGTGCCAGCAGTACAGGGAGTTATAGCAATCAGCCCCAGCATTTT.

This chain joins TRBV2 and TRBJ2-3; 7 bases are shared with TRBD2. V trimming: 7 bases; J trimming: 0 bases; junction bases outside the gene matches: 7. The CDR3 is 15 residues long. Germline values: CDR1 SNHLY, CDR2 FYNNEI. In nucleotides, the CDR3 is TGTGCCAGCATCGCCCTAGCGGCCAGCACAGATACGCAGTATTTT. It encodes CASIALAASTDTQYF.

V is TRBV4-1 and J is TRBJ2-4, with a possible D match to TRBD2 (7 bases). This CDR3 contains 18 residues. Trimming shortened V by 0 bases and J by 5 bases, and 20 bases separated the two germline ends. In germline, CDR1 is MGHRA, CDR2 YSYEKL. As DNA, the CDR3 is TGCGCCAGCAGCCAAGATTTCGGACAACCGGGGGGCCAAAACATTCAGTACTTC. This sequence encodes CASSQDFGQPGGQNIQYF.

The chain is built from TRBV5-8 and TRBJ1-5; 7 nucleotides line up with TRBD1. J lost 6 bases, V lost 5 bases, and 11 bases had no gene match. In germline, CDR1 is SGHTS, CDR2 YDEGEE. The CDR3 has 15 amino acids. The CDR3 reads CASRPAGQDFQPQHF. The DNA for the CDR3 is TGTGCCAGCAGGCCTGCTGGACAGGACTTTCAGCCCCAGCATTTT.

This chain joins TRBV28 and TRBJ2-7; 10 bases agree with TRBD2. The J segment lost 1 base and the V segment lost 8 bases, leaving 14 bases of the junction unmatched. Germline values: CDR1 MDHEN, CDR2 SYDVKM. The CDR3 sequence is 17 residues long. CDR3 bases: TGTGCCAGCTTTCGAGTAGGGGGTAGCGGGGGGTCCTACGAGCAGTACTTC. This codes for CASFRVGGSGGSYEQYF.

This rearrangement joins TRBV6-1 to TRBJ2-3; TRBD2 matches at 9 bases. There are 16 residues in the CDR3. Trimming took 4 bases from V and 2 from J; bases not matched to a gene: 7. Germline lookup yields CDR1 MNHNS and CDR2 SASEGT. This CDR3 is CASSAISGGYTDTQYF. The CDR3 DNA reads as TGTGCCAGCAGTGCAATTAGCGGGGGATACACAGATACGCAGTATTTT.